The T cell receptor beta chain under discussion was sequenced for a study of cytomegalovirus exposure and HLA in healthy donors (dated by TCRdb to 2017 to 2019). Some background on the complete study: An earlier analysis of some 620 of the donors reported around 280 Gb of sequence data and around 120 million unique TCR beta sequences obtained from 150 million to 200 million T cells. About 280 gigabases of sequencing data and approximately 92 million unique TCR sequences made up an early release that covered 500 to 700 HLA-typed donors. The genetic ancestry cluster associated with self-reported Caucasian donors included around four fifths of the 300 to 400 genotyped donors. The study aimed to test whether signatures of past pathogen exposure could be identified by cataloging public T cell receptors. The T cell repertoires of roughly 660 subjects were profiled by immunosequencing and related to cytomegalovirus serostatus. A separate validation cohort of roughly 130 different subjects was used in addition to the 666-subject first cohort. The study combined high-throughput TCR immunosequencing, statistical association of individual TCRs with disease status, and machine learning to predict cytomegalovirus infection status. A later analysis re-examined previously published TCR beta repertoires from around 670 donors and added high-resolution HLA genotyping to investigate patterns of TCR occurrence. Rather than drawing on any new phenotypic data, the later analysis identified candidate immune exposures from TCR beta sequences and the way those sequences occurred across donors. To decide whether each TCR beta V gene segment behaved as functional or pseudogenic, an earlier analysis of some 540 of the donors relied on high-throughput TCR beta sequencing. Donor age, sex, ethnicity and CMV serostatus were compiled alongside the repertoire data. A later genetic analysis took genome-wide SNP genotypes for about three fifths of the 666 donors and used that subset as a discovery cohort. Every discovery cohort repertoire had been produced on one sequencing platform. Both class I and class II loci were covered by HLA typing, at four-digit resolution. The number of donors typed differed by locus, with roughly 620-630 for A, B, C, DRB1 and DQB1, more than 500 for DQA1, about 610 for DPA1, and 450 to 480 for DPB1. Several DR-DQ haplotypes were handled as single units for association and clustering, since linkage in the cohort was strong. Among around 400 genotyped donors of the cohort, an average of roughly 230,000 unique TCR beta nucleotide sequences was sequenced per donor, of which about 19% were non-productive. The investigation overall reported the following: Correlated functional status among segregating V segments might be attributable to linkage disequilibrium, but an unknown experimental factor could not be ruled out. A cluster of highly shared sequence variants was judged likely to be a technical artifact of the sequencing pipeline. Most TCR sequences were observed very rarely across donors, whereas some public TCRs were present in many individuals. For the cohort, immune exposure information was limited to CMV serostatus. Strong co-occurrence of HLA alleles, especially DR and DQ, made assigning TCR associations to individual alleles difficult. According to a later analysis, TCR association rates differed among HLA loci, with DRB1 alleles showing the most associated TCRs and HLA-C alleles showing the fewest. The authors suggested that the approach could potentially be generalized to other disease states and immunological phenotypes. Three of the identified cytomegalovirus-associated TCR beta chains were confirmed in vitro to be specific for cytomegalovirus antigens. In a later analysis, HLA-associated TCR beta chains showed more clonal expansion and lower generation probabilities than non-associated chains that were equally common. Several of the top co-occurrence clusters appeared to be linked to parvovirus B19, influenza, CMV and Epstein-Barr virus, according to a later analysis. In a later genetic analysis, a missense DCLRE1C variant was associated with V-gene and J-gene trimming of TCR beta chains, and the association was replicated in an independent cohort. A further reported finding was that TCR beta sequences accurately predicted the HLA-A and HLA-B alleles for most subjects in the first cohort. Sequencing depth was assumed to be roughly uniform across donors in the presence/absence analyses, though that assumption may not hold. Compared with the approximately 670-donor mean, donors in an Asian-associated ancestry cluster had fewer N-insertions in productive TCRs, according to a later genetic analysis. The study gave a list of 150 to 200 TCR beta chains associated with cytomegalovirus. A later analysis associated some 17,000 TCR beta sequences with specific HLA alleles at a false discovery rate of 0.05. Seventeen rarely observed V segments, including chromosome 9 orphons, were excluded from the earlier analysis of a few hundred of the donors because counts were too low. Because HLA typing was missing for some donors at each locus, association tests included only the typed subset. In a later analysis, most CMV-associated TCR beta chains were found to appear HLA-restricted, with HLA associations seemingly driven largely by CMV exposure. This cohort had only TCR beta chains sequenced, and the lack of alpha or paired-chain data limited which features could be detected. Cytomegalovirus status was reported to be diagnosed by the classifier with high specificity and sensitivity in both the original and validation cohorts. Broadly in line with IMGT annotations, most TCR beta V segments showed up in productive rearrangements about 90% or about 30% of the time in an earlier analysis of roughly 590 of the donors.

Details on this clone: Which antigen it targets is not known.

Library method: the immunoSEQ multiplex PCR assay. For the multiplex PCR, a mixture combining 60 forward primers for TCR Vbeta segments and 13 reverse primers for TCR Jbeta segments was used. The CDR3 region of rearranged TCR beta genes was amplified from genomic DNA by a multiplex PCR assay. On the Illumina HiSeq System, the amplified TCR beta libraries were sequenced as 87-base-pair reads. Concerning the study's data processing: A later analysis tallied some 79 million unique TCR beta chains across the 610 or so repertoires, and about 10 million of those chains were shared by two or more donors. Raw reads were error-corrected and collapsed into unique sequences with a nearest-neighbor algorithm that merged closely related sequences to remove PCR and sequencing errors. Alignment of CDR3 sequences to IMGT reference sequences was used to assign V, D and J gene segments. For a sequence to be retained, a match of at least six nucleotides to both a V gene segment and a J gene segment was required. Rearrangements were called productive when the CDR3 lacked stop codons and stayed in frame with V and J; all others were non-productive. CDR3 was defined by IMGT convention, running from the second conserved V-encoded cysteine to the conserved J-encoded phenylalanine. The earlier analysis of about 500 of the donors excluded sequences that lacked an unambiguous match to a single V gene segment. In an earlier analysis of 587 of the donors, V segments were called functional above 56.7% productive rearrangements and were called segregating when the between-donor standard deviation exceeded 5%. A statistical classification framework was developed to diagnose cytomegalovirus status using the catalog of TCR beta chain sequences. V and J gene assignment, in a later analysis, came from comparing TCR nucleotide sequences with IMGT/GENE-DB human TR gene sequences. In a later analysis, CDR3 sequences and most-parsimonious VDJ recombination scenarios were assigned using the TCRdist pipeline. A later analysis defined each TCR beta chain by its CDR3 amino acid sequence plus V-gene family, and excluded reads lacking a unique V-gene family. In a later analysis, approximately 590 highly shared, low-generation-probability nucleotide sequences were removed to address suspected cross-contamination and a sequencing artifact. In a later analysis, a clonal expansion index was calculated for each public chain from normalized within-repertoire ranks of inferred template counts. In a later analysis, generation probabilities were computed using a VDJ recombination model fitted to out-of-frame rearrangements, and the results were checked against IGoR. In a later analysis, hypergeometric tests were used to score TCR-TCR, TCR-HLA and TCR-CMV co-occurrence, with a repertoire-size bias correction applied to TCR pairs. To estimate false discovery rates, a later analysis permuted the HLA or CMV assignments 20 times. A later analysis grouped co-occurring TCRs with DBSCAN, adding TCRdist sequence similarity when clustering within HLA-allele-positive subsets. Repertoires with fewer than 30,000 or more than 120,000 public chains were left out of co-occurrence clustering, as were five repertoires with anomalous nucleotide sharing. In TCRdb, the immuneACCESS table is reduced to in-frame sequences with V and J assigned. These tables do not hold every clone; where another copy was compared, an unresolved V gene accounts for under half, and the others remain unexplained. V and J calls and clone size are those listed in that table; D and trimming were worked out from the DNA. The table kept for this sample lists approximately 45,000 clones. In total, the top ten clones hold roughly 8% of the sample.

In total, roughly 670 healthy bone marrow donors made up the cohort. At the time of sampling, every cohort member was nominally healthy, though immune exposures that went unrecorded were likely present. The donor tested CMV seronegative, placing the donor among the roughly 340 seronegative members of the cohort. Every donor gave a peripheral blood sample, and the peripheral blood mononuclear cells from that sample were used for TCR beta sequencing. Genomic DNA was extracted from the blood cell samples with the Qiagen DNeasy Blood Extraction Kit. The source is a male donor in good health and CMV-seronegative. The sample consisted of PBMCs.

The CDR3 sequence is CASSFPGIPQFF. The DNA sequence is TGTGCCAGCAGCTTTCCGGGGATCCCTCAGTTCTTC. The V gene is TRBV7-2 and the J gene is TRBJ2-1; possibly the D gene is TRBD2, per 5 matching bases. CDR1 SGHTA and CDR2 FQGNSA were looked up in the germline V gene. The trim is 3 bases for V and 13 bases for J, with a gap of 13 bases between the germline ends. Reading from cysteine to phenylalanine, the CDR3 counts 12 amino acids. Solely the CDR3 DNA is kept, with 36 bases framed from the first base.